Listed below are T cell receptor beta chains from one sample, sequenced in a study of vaccination effects on CD4 cells after COVID-19. Assay used: immunoSEQ multiplex PCR; TCRdb lists only in-frame clones, some missing. The sample holds 20,000 to 25,000 clones; roughly three quarters are singletons and the top ten take 7.5% to 9.5%. These TCRs are of unknown antigen specificity. The starting material was CD4+ T cells from PBMCs cultured with HCoV-NL63 spike peptides, obtained before COVID-19 vaccination. All receptors derive from a human donor who received a COVID-19 vaccine. Each CDR3 is given with its conserved first and last residue. The order of the fields is CDR3 length, J gene, D gene, V gene, clone size, CDR3 protein, CDR3 DNA. D genes are given only for firm matches. Clone sizes are given selectively: once, few, many, or a class where the clone is expanded.

len: 13; j_gene: TRBJ2-3; d_gene: -; v_gene: TRBV25-1; abundance: -; CDR3aa: CASSLWGTDTQYF; CDR3nt: TGTGCCAGCAGTTTATGGGGCACAGATACGCAGTATTTT
len: 17; j_gene: TRBJ1-2; d_gene: -; v_gene: TRBV6-2/TRBV6-3; abundance: -; CDR3aa: CASSTPAGQSWNYGYTF; CDR3nt: TGTGCCAGCAGCACCCCGGCAGGTCAGAGCTGGAACTATGGCTACACCTTC
len: 15; j_gene: TRBJ2-3; d_gene: -; v_gene: TRBV5-1; abundance: -; CDR3aa: CASSLNRESTDTQYF; CDR3nt: TGCGCCAGCAGCTTAAACAGGGAGAGCACAGATACGCAGTATTTT
len: 18; j_gene: TRBJ2-3; d_gene: -; v_gene: TRBV11-2; abundance: once; CDR3aa: CASSPQKGQAGLTDTQYF; CDR3nt: TGTGCCAGCAGCCCCCAAAAGGGGCAAGCGGGCCTCACAGATACGCAGTATTTT
len: 13; j_gene: TRBJ1-1; d_gene: -; v_gene: TRBV14; abundance: -; CDR3aa: CASSQGPRTEAFF; CDR3nt: TGTGCCAGCAGCCAAGGTCCGAGGACTGAAGCTTTCTTT
len: 12; j_gene: TRBJ2-1; d_gene: -; v_gene: TRBV29-1; abundance: -; CDR3aa: CSVVLAGYEQFF; CDR3nt: TGCAGCGTTGTATTAGCCGGGTATGAGCAGTTCTTC
len: 17; j_gene: TRBJ1-1; d_gene: -; v_gene: TRBV5-1; abundance: -; CDR3aa: CASSFEGGRSGDTEAFF; CDR3nt: TGCGCCAGCAGCTTCGAGGGAGGTCGGTCAGGGGACACTGAAGCTTTCTTT
len: 16; j_gene: TRBJ1-4; d_gene: TRBD1; v_gene: TRBV4-1; abundance: -; CDR3aa: CASSQDQPGQGRKLFF; CDR3nt: TGCGCCAGCAGCCAAGATCAGCCGGGACAGGGCAGGAAACTGTTTTTT
len: 15; j_gene: TRBJ2-3; d_gene: -; v_gene: TRBV11-1; abundance: -; CDR3aa: CASSVLTASTDTQYF; CDR3nt: TGTGCCAGCAGTGTCCTGACGGCAAGCACAGATACGCAGTATTTT
len: 13; j_gene: TRBJ2-3; d_gene: -; v_gene: TRBV6-2/TRBV6-3; abundance: -; CDR3aa: CASSRKASDTQYF; CDR3nt: TGTGCCAGCAGTCGAAAGGCGTCAGATACGCAGTATTTT